These T cell receptor beta chains were read from a single sample in a study of neurological immune-mediated disorders. TCRdb re-analysed the 5' RACE reads in MiXCR, keeping a single row per CDR3 protein. The table shows 40,000 to 50,000 distinct CDR3 sequences, with about 2.5% occurring only once. Source material: PBMCs. The receptors were sampled from a man aged 25 to 40 with multiple sclerosis. CDR3s include the opening cysteine and the closing phenylalanine or tryptophan. Fields, in order: CDR3 length, D gene, J gene, clone size, V gene, CDR3 protein, CDR3 DNA. A D gene is named only where the DNA matches it firmly. Size tells how often a clone was seen (once, few, many) or the class of an expanded clone, and some rows leave it out.

>13|.|TRBJ2-7|many|TRBV7-2
CASRPGGAYEQYF
TGTGCCAGTCGACCCGGCGGTGCCTACGAGCAGTACTTC
>14|.|TRBJ1-5|many|TRBV9
CASSVAGLGQPQHF
TGTGCCAGCAGCGTAGCGGGGCTTGGTCAGCCCCAGCATTTT
>15|TRBD2|TRBJ2-3|many|TRBV6-5
CASSYSRTRPDTQYF
TGTGCCAGCAGTTACTCGCGGACTAGACCAGATACGCAGTATTTT
>16|.|TRBJ1-3|many|TRBV21-1
CASSAPGTGAGNTIYF
TGTGCCAGCAGCGCCCCCGGGACAGGGGCCGGAAACACCATATATTTT
>14|.|TRBJ1-1|few|TRBV19
CASTPGTMNTEAFF
TGTGCCAGTACCCCCGGAACTATGAACACTGAAGCTTTCTTT
>16|TRBD2|TRBJ2-5|many|TRBV3-1
CASSQATSGDQETQYF
TGTGCCAGCAGCCAAGCGACTAGCGGGGACCAAGAGACCCAGTACTTC
>15|.|TRBJ1-5|many|TRBV12-3/TRBV12-4
CASSLDRYLYQPQHF
TGTGCCAGCAGTTTAGACAGGTATCTTTATCAGCCCCAGCATTTT
>16|.|TRBJ2-1|many|TRBV14
CASSQDRVRGYNEQFF
TGTGCCAGCAGCCAAGATCGGGTCAGGGGCTACAATGAGCAGTTCTTC
>15|.|TRBJ1-5|many|TRBV20-1
CSVEKGSRRDQPQHF
TGCAGTGTAGAAAAGGGGTCCAGGCGAGATCAGCCCCAGCATTTT
>15|TRBD2|TRBJ2-1|many|TRBV5-1
CASSRVAGGRNEQFF
TGCGCCAGCAGCAGGGTAGCGGGAGGGAGGAATGAGCAGTTCTTC
>17|TRBD1|TRBJ2-2|many|TRBV29-1
CSVEDLGTGVNTGELFF
TGCAGCGTTGAAGATCTCGGAACAGGGGTGAACACCGGGGAGCTGTTTTTT
>13|TRBD1|TRBJ2-5|many|TRBV9
CASSSGQSETQYF
TGTGCCAGCAGCTCGGGACAGTCGGAGACCCAGTACTTC
>14|.|TRBJ2-5|.|TRBV20-1
CSARDGGPGETQYF
TGCAGTGCTAGAGACGGGGGGCCAGGGGAGACCCAGTACTTC
>14|.|TRBJ2-7|few|TRBV19
CASSTRQKNYEQYF
TGTGCCAGTAGTACCAGACAGAAGAACTACGAGCAGTACTTC
>19|TRBD2|TRBJ2-5|many|TRBV20-1
CSAMSLAGDPGGVPETQYF
TGCAGTGCTATGTCTCTAGCGGGGGACCCCGGTGGGGTTCCGGAGACCCAGTACTTC
>14|TRBD1|TRBJ2-7|many|TRBV20-1
CSALAGQGTYEQYF
TGCAGTGCCCTTGCCGGACAGGGGACCTACGAGCAGTACTTC